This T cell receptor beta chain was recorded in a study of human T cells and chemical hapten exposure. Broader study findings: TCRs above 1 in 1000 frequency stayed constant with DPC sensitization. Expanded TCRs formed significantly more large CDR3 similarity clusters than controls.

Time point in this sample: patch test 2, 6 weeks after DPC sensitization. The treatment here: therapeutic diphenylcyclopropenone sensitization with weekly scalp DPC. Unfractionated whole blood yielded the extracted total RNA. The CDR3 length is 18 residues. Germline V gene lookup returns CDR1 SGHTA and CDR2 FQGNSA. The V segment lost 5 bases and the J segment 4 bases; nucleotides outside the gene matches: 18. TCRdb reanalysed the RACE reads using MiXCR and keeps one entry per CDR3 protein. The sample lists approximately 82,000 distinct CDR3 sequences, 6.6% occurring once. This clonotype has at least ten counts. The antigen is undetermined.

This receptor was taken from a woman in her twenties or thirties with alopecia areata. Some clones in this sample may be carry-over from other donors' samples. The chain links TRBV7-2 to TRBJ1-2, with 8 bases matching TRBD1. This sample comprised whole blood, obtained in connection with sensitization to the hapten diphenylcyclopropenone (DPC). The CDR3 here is CASSPTHRTGPRSYGYTF. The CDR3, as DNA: TGTGCCAGCAGCCCTACCCATAGGACAGGGCCCCGGAGCTATGGCTACACCTTC. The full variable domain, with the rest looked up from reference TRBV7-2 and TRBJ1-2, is GAGVSQSPSNKVTEKGKDVELRCDPISGHTALYWYRQSLGQGLEFLIYFQGNSAPDKSGLPSDRFSAERTGGSVSTLTIQRTQQEDSAVYLCASSPTHRTGPRSYGYTFGSGTRLTVV.